Described below is a single TCR beta chain sequence and its context. As yet, its antigen is unknown. The data were taken from a study of long-term antiretroviral therapy in people with HIV. Findings of the study overall: Nothing was known about ART adherence, viral resistance or changes in therapy.

Investigators performed immunoSEQ version v3.0 at survey level. Assay used: immunoSEQ multiplex PCR; TCRdb lists only in-frame clones, some missing. The table has 20,000 to 25,000 clones, 82% seen once; the top ten hold roughly a tenth. Trimming removed 0 bases from V and 0 bases from J; junction bases left unmatched: 1. This CDR3 has 16 residues. The germline V gene encodes CDR1 SGHNT and CDR2 YYREEE (reference sequence). The chain couples TRBV5-4 to TRBJ2-1, with TRBD2 identical over 9 bases. The sequence derives from a man aged 35 to 55 with HIV. Material: unsorted PBMCs, obtained 2.4 to 2.5 years after starting antiretroviral therapy. The CDR3 sequence: CASSLGGGGSYNEQFF. In DNA, the CDR3 is TGTGCCAGCAGCTTGGGCGGGGGGGGCTCCTACAATGAGCAGTTCTTC.